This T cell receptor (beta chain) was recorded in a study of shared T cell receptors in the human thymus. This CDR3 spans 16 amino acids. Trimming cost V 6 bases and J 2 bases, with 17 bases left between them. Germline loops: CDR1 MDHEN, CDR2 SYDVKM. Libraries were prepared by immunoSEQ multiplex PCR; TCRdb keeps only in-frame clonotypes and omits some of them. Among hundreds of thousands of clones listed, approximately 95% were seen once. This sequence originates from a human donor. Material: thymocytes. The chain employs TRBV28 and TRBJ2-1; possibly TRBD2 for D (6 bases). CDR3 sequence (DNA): TGTGCCAGCAGATCCTCCCAGGACTACGCCTACAATGAGCAGTTCTTC. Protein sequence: CASRSSQDYAYNEQFF.